One and the same sample provided the 25 T cell receptor beta chains below, sequenced in a study of blood T cell repertoires in COVID-19. Measured with immunoSEQ multiplex PCR; TCRdb has only the in-frame clones, and not every one. The table lists 35,000 to 45,000 clones, around 90% of them singletons. Sequenced material: peripheral blood. The receptor set was obtained from a man in his 60s with acute or convalescent COVID-19.

The J gene is TRBJ2-3, the V gene TRBV5-8, with 8 bases matching TRBD2. Germline CDR1 is SGHTS and CDR2 is YDEGEE. V lost 3 bases to trimming and J lost 0 bases; unmatched junction nucleotides: 9. The CDR3 length is 17 residues. In DNA, the CDR3 is TGTGCCAGCAGCTCGCCCCTTACTAGCGGCAGCACAGATACGCAGTATTTT. This sequence encodes CASSSPLTSGSTDTQYF.

The V call is TRBV10-3, the J call TRBJ2-7; D gene unclear. The CDR3 runs 14 residues. CDR1 ENHRY and CDR2 SYGVKD come from the germline V gene. V lost 7 bases, J lost 0 bases, and 13 bases lay in between. The CDR3 nucleotides are TGTGCCATCACTGCGACTCCCAGCTCCTACGAGCAGTACTTC. Translating it yields CAITATPSSYEQYF.

The V and J genes are TRBV4-1 and TRBJ2-1, with 9 positions matching TRBD2. The CDR3 is made up of 16 amino acids. V gave up 1 base and J gave up 6 bases; unmatched junction bases: 7. Germline CDR1 is MGHRA and CDR2 is YSYEKL. The CDR3 loop reads CASSQVGAGGVNEQFF. The CDR3, as DNA: TGCGCCAGCAGCCAAGTCGGTGCGGGAGGGGTCAATGAGCAGTTCTTC.

The genes are TRBV6-5 and TRBJ1-6; 11 bases map to TRBD1. The V gene's germline CDR1 is MNHEY and CDR2 SVGAGI. The CDR3 runs to 13 residues. V lost 6 bases and J lost 10; bases outside the gene matches: 2. CDR3 sequence: CASRGQGDSPLHF. DNA for the CDR3: TGTGCCAGCAGGGGACAGGGGGACTCACCCCTCCACTTT.

The chain carries TRBV6-4 and TRBJ1-1; unclear D gene. V shed 4 bases and J shed 1 base, with 7 bases lying between them. CDR1 and CDR2 from the germline V gene are MRHNA and SNTAGT. There are 13 residues in the CDR3. DNA of the CDR3: TGTGCCAGCAGTGGTAGCTGGAACACTGAAGCTTTCTTT. It specifies CASSGSWNTEAFF.

The chain uses TRBV18 and TRBJ1-5; a weak D match, TRBD1 (6 bases). From germline, CDR1 is KGHSH and CDR2 LQKENI. The CDR3 consists of 16 residues. V was cut by 0 bases and J by 0 bases, with 9 bases left in between. CDR3 DNA: TGTGCCAGCTCACCACCCGGACAGTATAGCAATCAGCCCCAGCATTTT. It translates to CASSPPGQYSNQPQHF.

CDR3 protein: CASRQGQAEGELFF. CDR3 bases: TGTGCCAGTAGACAAGGACAGGCTGAAGGGGAGCTGTTTTTT. J is TRBJ2-2 and V is TRBV19, with TRBD1 matching 7 bases. Germline CDR1 LNHDA, CDR2 SQIVND (reference sequence). The CDR3 runs 14 residues. V lost 6 bases and J lost 8; bases outside the gene matches: 9.

This chain connects TRBV2 to TRBJ1-5, with D uncertain. Germline V lookup: CDR1 SNHLY, CDR2 FYNNEI. This CDR3 comprises 13 residues. Trimming cost V 4 bases and J 5 bases, with 9 bases left between them. The CDR3, as DNA: TGTGCCAGCAGTGCACAAACCGATCAGCCCCAGCATTTT. It yields the protein CASSAQTDQPQHF.

The CDR3 DNA is TGTGCCAGCAGTCCAGCGGCCAAAAACATTCAGTACTTC. It translates to CASSPAAKNIQYF. The chain is built from TRBV28 and TRBJ2-4; D not resolved. CDR1 MDHEN and CDR2 SYDVKM come from the germline V gene. V lost 5 bases and J lost 1, with 6 bases in between. CDR3 length: 13 amino acids.

Only one count was recorded for this clone. The J gene is TRBJ2-2, the V gene TRBV19, with TRBD2 identical over 7 bases. The CDR3 is made up of 15 amino acids. Germline lookup yields CDR1 LNHDA and CDR2 SQIVND (reference sequence). The V segment lost 4 bases and the J segment 4 bases; nucleotides outside the gene matches: 6. The CDR3 DNA sequence: TGTGCCAGTAGTAGGGAGGGTTCTTTCACCGGGGAGCTGTTTTTT. This codes for CASSREGSFTGELFF.

This clone was seen more than once but under ten times. The gene calls are TRBV7-8 and TRBJ1-2, with TRBD1 identical over 7 bases. The V and J ends lost 1 base and 1 base, in that order; junction bases with no gene match: 3. The CDR3 totals 15 residues. Looked up from germline, CDR1 is SGHVS and CDR2 is FQNEAQ. CDR3 in DNA: TGTGCCAGCAGCTTAGGGACAGGCTATAACTATGGCTACACCTTC. It translates to CASSLGTGYNYGYTF.

The J gene is TRBJ2-2, the V gene TRBV7-9, with D unresolved. CDR3 length: 13 residues. V was pared by 3 bases and J by 5 bases, with 7 bases between. Germline lookup yields CDR1 SEHNR and CDR2 FQNEAQ (reference sequence). CDR3 in DNA: TGTGCCAGCAGCTTTATCAGTACCGGGGAGCTGTTTTTT. It encodes CASSFISTGELFF.

The count of this clone is one. The gene calls are TRBV5-6 and TRBJ1-2; 8 nucleotides line up with TRBD1. Looked up from germline, CDR1 is SGHDT and CDR2 is YYEEEE. V was clipped by 1 base and J by 7 bases; unmatched bases: 3. This CDR3 spans 13 amino acids. CDR3 DNA: TGTGCCAGCAGCTTGCAGGGGGCGTTTGGCTACACCTTC. Its translation: CASSLQGAFGYTF.

This chain uses TRBV9 with TRBJ2-5, with D possibly TRBD2 on 6 matching bases. The CDR3 extends over 13 amino acids. Trimming took 1 base from V and 5 from J, leaving 9 bases between them. Per the germline V gene, CDR1 is SGDLS and CDR2 is YYNGEE. In DNA, the CDR3 is TGTGCCAGCAGCGTACCGGGGAGGGAGACCCAGTACTTC. It is translated as CASSVPGRETQYF.

The V and J genes are TRBV29-1 and TRBJ1-5; D not resolved. CDR3 length: 12 amino acids. CDR1 is SQVTM, CDR2 ANQGSEA, per germline. Trimming left V 4 bases short and J 4 bases short, with 8 bases between. The CDR3 sequence is CSVAEGNQPQHF. The CDR3 DNA reads as TGCAGCGTTGCGGAGGGTAATCAGCCCCAGCATTTT.

CDR3 bases: TGTGCCAGTAGTGTACAGGGGGCGAACACTGAAGCTTTCTTT. The encoded protein is CASSVQGANTEAFF. The chain combines TRBV19 with TRBJ1-1, with 9 bases identical to TRBD1. Germline V CDR1 and CDR2: LNHDA, SQIVND (reference sequence). This CDR3 is 14 amino acids long. Trimming removed 5 bases from V and 1 base from J; junction bases left unmatched: 2.

This sequence joins TRBV6-2 or TRBV6-3 and TRBJ2-1; TRBD2 aligns across 14 bases. V was pared by 4 bases and J by 2 bases, with 16 bases of the junction left unmatched. CDR3 length: 21 amino acids. Germline V gives CDR1 MNHEY, CDR2 SVGEGT. CDR3 bases: TGTGCCAGCAGTTCTAAAGGACTAGCGGGAGGATTCCGCGTCCCCTACAATGAGCAGTTCTTC. As protein: CASSSKGLAGGFRVPYNEQFF.

The V and J genes are TRBV3-1 (or the pseudogene TRBV3-2) and TRBJ1-4; D gene ambiguous. The ends were cut back, 1 base at V and 0 bases at J, with 6 bases in the middle. Germline V CDR1 and CDR2: LGHDT, YNNKEL (reference sequence). The CDR3 is 15 residues long. Here the CDR3 DNA reads TGTGCCAGCAGCCAAGCCAGGACAACTAATGAAAAACTGTTTTTT. The encoded protein is CASSQARTTNEKLFF.

The CDR3 bases are TGTGCCAGCAGTATACAGGGTAACACTGAAGCTTTCTTT. Its protein is CASSIQGNTEAFF. The chain is built from TRBV2 and TRBJ1-1, with a weak D call TRBD1 (6 bases). Germline V gene sequence: CDR1 SNHLY, CDR2 FYNNEI. The CDR3 extends over 13 amino acids. V was shortened by 5 bases and J by 2 bases, with 9 bases between the two germline ends.

The rearrangement joins TRBV2 to TRBJ1-4, with unresolved D. This CDR3 is 14 amino acids long. Germline V lookup: CDR1 SNHLY, CDR2 FYNNEI. Trimming left V 7 bases short and J 0 bases short, with 9 bases between. For the CDR3, the DNA is TGTGCCAGCAATTACAGAACAACTAATGAAAAACTGTTTTTT. Translation gives CASNYRTTNEKLFF.

The rearrangement joins TRBV9 to TRBJ2-2; 8 bases map to TRBD2. CDR1 is SGDLS and CDR2 is YYNGEE in the germline V gene. The V gene end was trimmed by 3 bases and the J gene end by 1 base; junction bases not matched to a gene: 11. There are 18 residues in the CDR3. This CDR3 reads CASSARLASVRNTGELFF. The CDR3 bases are TGTGCCAGCAGCGCTCGACTAGCGAGCGTTCGGAACACCGGGGAGCTGTTTTTT.

This chain joins TRBV11-3 and TRBJ2-6; TRBD1 is a possible D gene (5 bases). The CDR3 runs 15 residues. Per the germline V gene, CDR1 is SGHNT and CDR2 is YENEEA. V was shortened by 5 bases and J by 2 bases, with 10 bases between the two germline ends. The CDR3 is CASSPRQPGANVLTF. Here the CDR3 DNA reads TGTGCCAGCAGCCCAAGACAGCCTGGGGCCAACGTCCTGACTTTC.

The chain links TRBV5-5 to TRBJ1-1; D is uncertain. The CDR3 is 13 residues long. Trimming cost V 5 bases and J 4 bases, with 12 bases left between them. Germline V gene lookup returns CDR1 SGHKS and CDR2 YYEKEE (reference sequence). Here the CDR3 reads CASSLTGSTEAFF. As DNA, the CDR3 is TGTGCCAGCAGTCTAACTGGGAGCACTGAAGCTTTCTTT. Looking up the rest from reference TRBV5-5 and TRBJ1-1 gives the full variable domain: DAGVTQSPTHLIKTRGQQVTLRCSPISGHKSVSWYQQVLGQGPQFIFQYYEKEERGRGNFPDRFSARQFPNYSSELNVNALLLGDSALYLCASSLTGSTEAFFGQGTRLTVV.

The V and J genes are TRBV30 and TRBJ1-1, with D tentatively TRBD1 (5 bases). Trimming shortened V by 1 base and J by 5 bases, and 11 bases separated the two germline ends. The CDR3 is 13 amino acids. The V gene's germline CDR1 is GTSNPN and CDR2 SVGIG (reference sequence). Here the CDR3 reads CAWSDWGKTEAFF. In DNA form, the CDR3 reads TGTGCCTGGAGTGATTGGGGCAAGACTGAAGCTTTCTTT.

The V gene is TRBV6-4, the J gene TRBJ2-7; TRBD2 agrees at 9 bases. The CDR3 is 12 residues long. CDR1 is MRHNA and CDR2 is SNTAGT in the germline V gene. J gave up 5 bases and V 9 bases, and 5 bases lay outside the gene matches. The chain's CDR3 is CARGTSPNEQYV. Here the CDR3 DNA reads TGTGCCAGGGGGACTAGCCCCAACGAGCAGTACGTC.